These T cell receptor beta chains were read from a single sample in a study of blood T cell repertoires in COVID-19. Profiled with immunoSEQ multiplex PCR; TCRdb holds only in-frame clones, not every one. The sample lists around 250,000 clones, roughly four fifths occurring once. Sequencing was carried out using peripheral blood. The receptors derive from a woman aged 18-29 years with acute or convalescent COVID-19. Both conserved end residues are part of each CDR3. A D gene is named only where the DNA matches it firmly. For some rows the clone size is stated as once, few or many, or as a class when expanded; others skip it.

D gene | clone size | J gene | V gene | CDR3 length | CDR3 protein | CDR3 DNA
TRBD1 | - | TRBJ2-1 | TRBV24-1 | 16 | CATSDFKGAAYNEQFF | TGTGCCACCAGTGATTTTAAGGGGGCGGCTTACAATGAGCAGTTCTTC
- | - | TRBJ1-5 | TRBV3-1/TRBV3-2 | 14 | CASSQGDTGQPQHF | TGTGCCAGCAGCCAAGGGGACACAGGACAGCCCCAGCATTTT
TRBD2 | few | TRBJ2-3 | TRBV5-1 | 16 | CASSPTGTSITDTQYF | TGCGCCAGCAGCCCGACCGGGACTAGTATCACAGATACGCAGTATTTT
- | few | TRBJ1-5 | TRBV2 | 15 | CASSATGLSNQPQHF | TGTGCCAGCAGCGCGACAGGTCTAAGCAATCAGCCCCAGCATTTT
- | - | TRBJ2-3 | TRBV18 | 17 | CASSPILGAGLADTQYF | TGTGCCAGCTCACCAATTTTGGGGGCAGGGCTCGCAGATACGCAGTATTTT
- | - | TRBJ2-3 | TRBV30 | 12 | CAWSDAAGTQYF | TGTGCCTGGAGTGATGCTGCAGGTACGCAGTATTTT
- | - | TRBJ2-1 | TRBV5-5 | 15 | CASSLGDRTYNEQFF | TGTGCCAGCAGCTTGGGAGACAGGACATACAATGAGCAGTTCTTC
TRBD1 | - | TRBJ2-6 | TRBV2 | 19 | CASSNILRDRVRGANVLTF | TGTGCCAGCAGTAACATACTCCGGGACAGAGTACGCGGGGCCAACGTCCTGACTTTC
TRBD1 | - | TRBJ1-3 | TRBV6-5 | 13 | CASKGAGGNTIYF | TGTGCCAGCAAGGGGGCAGGTGGAAACACCATATATTTT
- | - | TRBJ2-7 | TRBV6-5 | 13 | CASRDTSSGEQYF | TGTGCCAGCAGAGACACTAGCTCCGGCGAGCAGTACTTC
- | - | TRBJ1-2 | TRBV19 | 14 | CASTTQAWGRGYTF | TGTGCCAGTACAACACAGGCATGGGGGCGTGGCTACACCTTC